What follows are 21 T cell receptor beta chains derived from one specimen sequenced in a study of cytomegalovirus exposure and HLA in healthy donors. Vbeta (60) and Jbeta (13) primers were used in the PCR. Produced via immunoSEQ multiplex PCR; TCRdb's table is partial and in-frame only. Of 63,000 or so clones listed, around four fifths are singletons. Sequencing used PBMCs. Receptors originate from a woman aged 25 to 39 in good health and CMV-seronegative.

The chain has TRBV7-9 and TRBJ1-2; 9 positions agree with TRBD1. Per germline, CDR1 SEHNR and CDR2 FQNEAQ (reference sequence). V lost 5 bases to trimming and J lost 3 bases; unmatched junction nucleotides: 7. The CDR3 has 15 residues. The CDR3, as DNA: TGTGCCAGCAGCGTGACAGGGGGGGGAGACTATGGCTACACCTTC. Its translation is CASSVTGGGDYGYTF.

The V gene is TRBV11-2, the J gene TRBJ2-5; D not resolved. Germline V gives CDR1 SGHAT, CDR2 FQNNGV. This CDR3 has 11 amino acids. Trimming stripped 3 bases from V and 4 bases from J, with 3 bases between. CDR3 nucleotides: TGTGCCAGCAGCTTGCGAGAGACCCAGTACTTC. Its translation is CASSLRETQYF.

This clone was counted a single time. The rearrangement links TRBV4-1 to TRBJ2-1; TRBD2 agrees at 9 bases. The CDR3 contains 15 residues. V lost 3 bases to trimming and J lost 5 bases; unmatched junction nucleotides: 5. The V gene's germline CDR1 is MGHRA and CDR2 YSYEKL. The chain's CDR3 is CASSQSGGFDNEQFF. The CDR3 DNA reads TGCGCCAGCAGCCAGAGCGGGGGGTTTGACAATGAGCAGTTCTTC.

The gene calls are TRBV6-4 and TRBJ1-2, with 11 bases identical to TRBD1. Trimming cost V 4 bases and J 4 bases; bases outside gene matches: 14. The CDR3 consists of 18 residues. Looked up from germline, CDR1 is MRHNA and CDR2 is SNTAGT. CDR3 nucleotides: TGTGCCAGCAGTGTGGAAAGTGGACAGGGGGCCTCCTTCTATGGCTACACCTTC. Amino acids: CASSVESGQGASFYGYTF.

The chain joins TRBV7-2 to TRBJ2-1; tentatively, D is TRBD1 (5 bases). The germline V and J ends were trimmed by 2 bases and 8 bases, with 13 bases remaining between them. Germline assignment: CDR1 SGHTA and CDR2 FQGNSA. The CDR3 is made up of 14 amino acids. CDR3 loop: CASSLLTRAHEQFF. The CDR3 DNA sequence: TGTGCCAGCAGCTTACTAACCAGGGCTCATGAGCAGTTCTTC.

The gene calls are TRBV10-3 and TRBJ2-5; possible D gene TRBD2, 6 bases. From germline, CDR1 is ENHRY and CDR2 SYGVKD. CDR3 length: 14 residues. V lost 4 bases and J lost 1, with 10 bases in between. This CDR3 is CAISGRGRQETQYF. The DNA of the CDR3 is TGTGCCATCAGTGGGCGGGGCCGCCAAGAGACCCAGTACTTC.

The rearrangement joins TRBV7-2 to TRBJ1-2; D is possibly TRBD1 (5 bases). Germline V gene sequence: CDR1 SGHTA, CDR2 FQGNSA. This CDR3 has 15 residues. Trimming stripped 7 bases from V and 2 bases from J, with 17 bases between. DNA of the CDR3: TGTGCCAGCACTCAAACAGGACTATTAAACTATGGCTACACCTTC. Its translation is CASTQTGLLNYGYTF.

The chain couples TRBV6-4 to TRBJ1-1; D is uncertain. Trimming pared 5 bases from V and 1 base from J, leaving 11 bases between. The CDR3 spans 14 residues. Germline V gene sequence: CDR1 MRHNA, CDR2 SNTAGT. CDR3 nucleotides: TGTGCCAGCAGTTCCAATCCGGGGAACACTGAAGCTTTCTTT. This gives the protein CASSSNPGNTEAFF.

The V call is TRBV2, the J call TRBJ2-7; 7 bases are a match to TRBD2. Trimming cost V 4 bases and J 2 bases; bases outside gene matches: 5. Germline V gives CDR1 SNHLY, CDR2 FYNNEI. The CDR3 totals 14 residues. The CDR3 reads CASSGELATYEQYV. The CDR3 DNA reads TGTGCCAGCAGTGGGGAACTAGCGACCTACGAGCAGTACGTC.

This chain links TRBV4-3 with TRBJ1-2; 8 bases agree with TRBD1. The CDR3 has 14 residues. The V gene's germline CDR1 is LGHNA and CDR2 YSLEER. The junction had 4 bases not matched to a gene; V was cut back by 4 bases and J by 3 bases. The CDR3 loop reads CASSLSTGDYGYTF. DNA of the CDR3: TGCGCCAGCAGCCTTTCGACAGGGGACTATGGCTACACCTTC.

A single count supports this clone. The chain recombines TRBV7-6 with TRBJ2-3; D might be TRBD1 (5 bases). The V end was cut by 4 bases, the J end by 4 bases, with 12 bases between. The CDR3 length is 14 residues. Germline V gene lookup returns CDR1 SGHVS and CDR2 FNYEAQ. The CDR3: CASSSGPRADTQYF. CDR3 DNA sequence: TGTGCCAGCAGCTCCGGACCCAGGGCAGATACGCAGTATTTT.

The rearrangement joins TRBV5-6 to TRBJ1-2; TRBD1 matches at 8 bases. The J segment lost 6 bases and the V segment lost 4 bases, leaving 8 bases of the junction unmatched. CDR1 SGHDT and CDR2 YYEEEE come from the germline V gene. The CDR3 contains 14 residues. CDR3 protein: CASSQRTGHHGYTF. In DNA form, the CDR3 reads TGTGCCAGCAGCCAAAGGACAGGGCACCATGGCTACACCTTC. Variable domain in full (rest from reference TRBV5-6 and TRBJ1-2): DAGVTQSPTHLIKTRGQQVTLRCSPKSGHDTVSWYQQALGQGPQFIFQYYEEEERQRGNFPDRFSGHQFPNYSSELNVNALLLGDSALYLCASSQRTGHHGYTFGSGTRLTVV.

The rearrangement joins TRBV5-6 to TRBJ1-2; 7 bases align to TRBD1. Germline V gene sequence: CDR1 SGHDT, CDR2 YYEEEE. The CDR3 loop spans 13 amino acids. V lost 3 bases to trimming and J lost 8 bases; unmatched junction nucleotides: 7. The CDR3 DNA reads TGTGCCAGCAGCTGGCAGGGGGAGTGGGGCTACACCTTC. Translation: CASSWQGEWGYTF.

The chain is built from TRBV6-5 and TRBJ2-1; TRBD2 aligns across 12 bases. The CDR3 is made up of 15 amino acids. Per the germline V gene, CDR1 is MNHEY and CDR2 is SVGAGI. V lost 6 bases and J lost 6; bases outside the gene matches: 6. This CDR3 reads CASSHRTSGTNEQFF. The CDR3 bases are TGTGCCAGCAGCCACCGGACTAGCGGGACCAATGAGCAGTTCTTC.

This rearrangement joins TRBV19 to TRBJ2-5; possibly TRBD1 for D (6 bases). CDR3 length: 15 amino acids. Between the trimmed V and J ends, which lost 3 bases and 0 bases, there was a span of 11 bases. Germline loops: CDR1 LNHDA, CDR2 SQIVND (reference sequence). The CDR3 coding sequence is TGTGCCAGTAGTATCGCAGGGGAGTACCAAGAGACCCAGTACTTC. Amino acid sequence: CASSIAGEYQETQYF.

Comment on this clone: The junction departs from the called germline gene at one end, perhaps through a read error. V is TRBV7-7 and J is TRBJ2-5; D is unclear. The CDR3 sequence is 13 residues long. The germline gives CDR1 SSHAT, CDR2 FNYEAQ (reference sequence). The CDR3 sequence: CASSPEVGETQYF. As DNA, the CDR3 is TGTGCTAGCAGCCCTGAGGTCGGGGAGACCCAGTACTTC. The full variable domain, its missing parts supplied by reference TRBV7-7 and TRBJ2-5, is GAGVSQSPRYKVTKRGQDVTLRCDPISSHATLYWYQQALGQGPEFLTYFNYEAQPDKSGLPSDRFSAERPEGSISTLTIQRTEQRDSAMYRCASSPEVGETQYFGPGTRLLVL.

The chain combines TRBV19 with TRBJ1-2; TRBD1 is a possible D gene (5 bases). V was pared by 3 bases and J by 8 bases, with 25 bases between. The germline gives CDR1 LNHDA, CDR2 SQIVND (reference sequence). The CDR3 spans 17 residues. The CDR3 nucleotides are TGTGCCAGTAGTATGGGGACTGTAGTCATGACTGTACAGGGCTACACCTTC. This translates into CASSMGTVVMTVQGYTF.

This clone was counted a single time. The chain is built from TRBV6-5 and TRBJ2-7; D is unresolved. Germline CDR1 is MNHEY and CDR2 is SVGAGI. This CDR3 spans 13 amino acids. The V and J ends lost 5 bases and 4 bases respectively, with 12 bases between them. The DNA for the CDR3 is TGTGCCAGCAGTCCACACAAGAATTACGAGCAGTACTTC. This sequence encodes CASSPHKNYEQYF.

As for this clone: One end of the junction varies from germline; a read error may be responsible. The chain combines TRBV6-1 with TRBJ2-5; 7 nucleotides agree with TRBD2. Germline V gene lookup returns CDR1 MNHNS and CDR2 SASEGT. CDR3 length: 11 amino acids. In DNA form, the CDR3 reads TGTGCCAGCAGTGAAGGCACTAGCGAAGACTTC. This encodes CASSEGTSEDF.

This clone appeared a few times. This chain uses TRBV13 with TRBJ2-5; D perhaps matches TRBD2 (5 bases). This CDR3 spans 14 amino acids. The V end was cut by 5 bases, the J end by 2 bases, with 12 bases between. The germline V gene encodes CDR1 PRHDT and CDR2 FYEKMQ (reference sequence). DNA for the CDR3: TGTGCCAGCAGCCTGACTCGGACTCAAGAGACCCAGTACTTC. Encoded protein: CASSLTRTQETQYF.

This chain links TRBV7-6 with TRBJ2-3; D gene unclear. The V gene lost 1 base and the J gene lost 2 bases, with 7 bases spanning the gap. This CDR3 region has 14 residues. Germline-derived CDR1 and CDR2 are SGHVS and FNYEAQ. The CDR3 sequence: CASSLGADTDTQYF. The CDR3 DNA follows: TGTGCCAGCAGCTTAGGGGCAGACACAGATACGCAGTATTTT.